This is a list of T cell receptor beta chains from one sample in a study of blood T cell repertoires in COVID-19. Method: immunoSEQ multiplex PCR; TCRdb's copy keeps in-frame clones and lacks some. The table shows approximately 300,000 clones, with approximately 85% occurring only once. Sequenced: peripheral blood. The receptors here all came from a human donor with COVID-19, enrolled during active disease. The donor label of this sample is uncertain. Each CDR3 is given with its conserved first and last residue. Fields, in order: J gene, clone size, V gene, D gene, CDR3 DNA, CDR3 protein. A D gene is named only where the DNA matches it firmly. Only some rows state a clone size, as once, few, many or a class for expanded clones.

TRBJ1-6,once,TRBV7-9,TRBD1,TGTGCCAGCAGCTTAGACACAGGGGGTAAGGGCTCACCCCTCCACTTT,CASSLDTGGKGSPLHF
TRBJ1-2,few,TRBV7-9,-,TGTGCCAGCAGCTCAACGGGATTTCGGGGCTACACCTTC,CASSSTGFRGYTF
TRBJ2-5,-,TRBV19,TRBD1,TGTGCCAGTAGCGGGACAGGACAAGAGACCCAGTACTTC,CASSGTGQETQYF
TRBJ2-1,-,TRBV7-2,TRBD2,TGTGCCAGCAGCTTAGGGCTAGCGGGCATGAATGAGCAGTTCTTC,CASSLGLAGMNEQFF
TRBJ1-5,-,TRBV19,TRBD1,TGTGCCTGCTCCGGGACAGGCAATCAGCCCCAGCATTTT,CACSGTGNQPQHF
TRBJ2-7,-,TRBV4-1,TRBD1,TGCGCCAGCAGCCAGGTTCCCGGACAGGGACCTACCGGCGAGCAGTACTTC,CASSQVPGQGPTGEQYF
TRBJ1-6,few,TRBV4-1,-,TGCGCCAGCAGCGCCCGGGACATCGGTTCACCCCTCCACTTT,CASSARDIGSPLHF
TRBJ2-7,-,TRBV7-2,-,TGTGCCAGCAGCTTACATGGTGGCGGAGACTACGAGCAGTACTTC,CASSLHGGGDYEQYF
TRBJ2-2,-,TRBV9,-,TGTGCCAGCAGAGTGGGCCCCGACACCGGGGAGCTGTTTTTT,CASRVGPDTGELFF
TRBJ2-7,-,TRBV7-3,TRBD2,TGTGCCAGCAGCCCTCGACTAGCGGGCTACTACGAGCAGTACTTC,CASSPRLAGYYEQYF
TRBJ2-1,-,TRBV28,TRBD2,TGTGCCAGCAGTTTGGCGGCGGGAGAGTTCTTC,CASSLAAGEFF
TRBJ2-7,-,TRBV19,-,TGTGCCAGTAGTATAGGGGGAGGAATTCCCTACGAGCAGTACTTC,CASSIGGGIPYEQYF
TRBJ1-1,-,TRBV7-7,TRBD1,TGTGCTAGCAGCTCTCAGACAGGGTCCACAGCTTTCTTT,CASSSQTGSTAFF
TRBJ1-3,-,TRBV7-3,-,TGTGCCAGCAGCCAACTTGCTACTGGAAACACCATATATTTT,CASSQLATGNTIYF
TRBJ2-3,-,TRBV5-5,TRBD1,TGTGCCAGCAGCTTCCGGGACAGCTTCACAGATACGCAGTATTTT,CASSFRDSFTDTQYF
TRBJ2-1,-,TRBV7-3,TRBD2,TGTGCCAGCAGCTCTATCCTAGCGGGAGGCCGCAGTGAGCAGTTCTTC,CASSSILAGGRSEQFF